The source of this T cell receptor beta chain is a study of Ad26.COV2.S vaccination and SARS-CoV-2 variants. The CDR3 length is 16 residues. Trimming removed 1 base from V and 5 bases from J; junction bases left unmatched: 10. In germline, CDR1 is LGHNA, CDR2 YNFKEQ. Findings and limits, study-wide: Marked by substantial breadth, spike-specific CD8+ and CD4+ T cell responses were reportedly seen after vaccination.

Sequencing was performed with immunoSEQ multiplex PCR; in TCRdb, only in-frame clones are kept and a portion is missing. Here the sample spans some 340,000 clones, around 81% being singletons. Stated treatment: some 20 received Ad26.COV2.S at low or high dose, single or two shots; about 5 received placebo; per-sample allocation not given. Material that was analyzed had been drawn on day 63 after the first vaccine or placebo injection. This clone was seen a handful of times. Its specificity is not known. The clonotype comes from a person aged 18-65 years who received the Ad26.COV2.S COVID-19 vaccine or a placebo. Source: peripheral blood, taken in a trial of Ad26.COV2.S vaccine versus placebo. The chain links TRBV4-2 to TRBJ2-5; 7 bases match TRBD1. The CDR3 region has the DNA TGTGCCAGCAGCCAAGTTCGAGGGGGCCTCGGGGAGACCCAGTACTTC. Translated: CASSQVRGGLGETQYF.